This is a list of T cell receptor beta chains from one sample in a study of blood T cell repertoires in COVID-19. TCRdb's table, derived via immunoSEQ multiplex PCR, lists solely in-frame clones and lacks some. The sample carries 100,000 or so clones, 75% to 95% recorded once. Sequencing was carried out using peripheral blood. All receptors come from a woman aged 45-59 years in a cohort sampled during active COVID-19. CDR3s include the opening cysteine and the closing phenylalanine or tryptophan. A D gene is named only where the DNA matches it firmly. Not all rows give a size; the values are once, few, many and, for expanded clones, a class.

size	V	J	D	DNA	CDR3
.	TRBV29-1	TRBJ2-7	.	TGCAGCGTTGAAGATCGCAGACTCTTTCCCTACGAGCAGTACTTC	CSVEDRRLFPYEQYF
.	TRBV27	TRBJ2-7	TRBD1	TGTGCCAGCAGTGCCCGGACAGGGGGGTACGAGCAGTACTTC	CASSARTGGYEQYF
.	TRBV19	TRBJ2-7	.	TGTGCCAGTGGGAGGGGGGGACTGCCCTACGAGCAGTACTTC	CASGRGGLPYEQYF
.	TRBV6-5	TRBJ2-3	.	TGTGCCAGCAGTTACTCGAGGCTAGCTAGCACAGATACGCAGTATTTT	CASSYSRLASTDTQYF
.	TRBV3-1/TRBV3-2	TRBJ1-1	TRBD1	TGTGCCAGTGGACAGGGGATGTACACTGAAGCTTTCTTT	CASGQGMYTEAFF
.	TRBV5-1	TRBJ2-7	TRBD2	TGCGCCAGCAGCTTGACTTGGTCTAGCGGGAGGGCCGACTACGAGCAGTACTTC	CASSLTWSSGRADYEQYF
few	TRBV4-1	TRBJ2-2	TRBD2	TGCGCCACCCACTTGAGGGGGACTAGCGCCACCGGGGAGCTGTTTTTT	CATHLRGTSATGELFF
.	TRBV28	TRBJ1-5	.	TGTGCCAGCACTCAACTCGATAGCAATCAGCCCCAGCATTTT	CASTQLDSNQPQHF
.	TRBV2	TRBJ1-5	TRBD1	TGTGCCAGCGCAAAACAAGGGACAGGGGGAATTAGCAATCAGCCCCAGCATTTT	CASAKQGTGGISNQPQHF
.	TRBV9	TRBJ2-2	TRBD2	TGTGCCAGCAGCGTTGGCGGGGGGGCCTGGACCGGGGAGCTGTTTTTT	CASSVGGGAWTGELFF
.	TRBV6-5	TRBJ2-7	.	TGTGCCAGCACTAGCGCCTCCTACGAGCAGTACTTC	CASTSASYEQYF
.	TRBV28	TRBJ1-6	TRBD1	TGTGCCAGCAGTTATCCGGACAGGGGAGATTCACCCCTCCACTTT	CASSYPDRGDSPLHF
.	TRBV5-1	TRBJ2-3	.	TGCGCCAGCAGCCTTCGGGGGAGGGATACGCAGTATTTT	CASSLRGRDTQYF
.	TRBV5-4	TRBJ2-3	TRBD2	TGTGCCAGCAGCTTGGTGGGGGGGTCTAGCACAGATACGCAGTATTTT	CASSLVGGSSTDTQYF
.	TRBV5-4	TRBJ2-5	TRBD2	TGTGCCAGCAGCTTGGGACTAGCGGGAGTGCAGGAGACCCAGTACTTC	CASSLGLAGVQETQYF
.	TRBV28	TRBJ2-1	.	TGTGCCAGCACCTCGGCGGGCCCCTACAATGAGCAGTTCTTC	CASTSAGPYNEQFF
.	TRBV11-2	TRBJ1-6	TRBD1	TGTGCCAGCAGCTTGGGACAGAATACTTCACCCCTCCACTTT	CASSLGQNTSPLHF
.	TRBV5-6	TRBJ1-2	TRBD1	TGTGCCAGCAGCTCGAGGGACCTAGGGGGCCTTAACTATGGCTACACCTTC	CASSSRDLGGLNYGYTF
.	TRBV11-3	TRBJ2-1	TRBD2	TGTGCCAGCAGCATAGGGACTAGCGGGACCCCAAGAAATGAGCAGTTCTTC	CASSIGTSGTPRNEQFF
.	TRBV4-1	TRBJ1-2	TRBD1	TGCGCCAGCGGGCTCACTCCGGGACAGGGCTCCTATGGCTACACCTTC	CASGLTPGQGSYGYTF
.	TRBV19	TRBJ1-5	.	TGTGCCAGTAGTACCCACACAGTAAATCAGCCCCAGCATTTT	CASSTHTVNQPQHF
.	TRBV3-1/TRBV3-2	TRBJ1-4	TRBD1	TGTGCCAGCAGCCAGCAGGGGGCCTCGGGGGAAAAACTGTTTTTT	CASSQQGASGEKLFF
.	TRBV29-1	TRBJ2-3	.	TGCAGCGTTGGGGAGAACACAGATACGCAGTATTTT	CSVGENTDTQYF
.	TRBV2	TRBJ2-1	TRBD2	TGTGCCAGCAGTGAGAGTATTCCGGGACTAGCGACTTACAATGAGCAGTTCTTC	CASSESIPGLATYNEQFF
.	TRBV15	TRBJ2-3	.	TGTGCCACCGCGCCTAGTTACACCACAGATACGCAGTATTTT	CATAPSYTTDTQYF
.	TRBV6-1	TRBJ1-5	.	TGTGCCAGCAGTGAAGACTGGGGGCTTCAGCCCCAGCATTTT	CASSEDWGLQPQHF
.	TRBV7-2	TRBJ2-2	TRBD2	TGTGCCAGCAGGCTAGCGGGGGCCTGGAACACCGGGGAGCTGTTTTTT	CASRLAGAWNTGELFF
.	TRBV10-1	TRBJ2-1	TRBD1	TGCGCCAGCAGTGAGCAGGGGGTGGGGGAGCAGTTCTTC	CASSEQGVGEQFF
few	TRBV6-1	TRBJ1-5	.	TGTGCCAGCAGTGAACAAGCAGGGGTGAGGCAGCCCCAGCATTTT	CASSEQAGVRQPQHF
.	TRBV5-4	TRBJ2-7	.	TGTGCCAGCAGCTTAGGGGGATCAGTATCCTACGAGCAGTACTTC	CASSLGGSVSYEQYF
.	TRBV5-6	TRBJ2-7	.	TGTGCCAGCAGCAACCGGGATTACACCTACGAGCAGTACTTC	CASSNRDYTYEQYF